The 30 T cell receptor beta chains given below trace back to one sample, sequenced in a study of blood T cell repertoires in COVID-19. Repertoires were generated with immunoSEQ multiplex PCR, while TCRdb's copy carries only in-frame clones and drops some. The sample includes fewer than 250,000 clones, over 80% of them seen just once. The sample was PBMCs or T cells enriched from blood (not recorded which). The receptors come from a woman in her twenties or thirties with acute COVID-19.

The chain recombines TRBV2 with TRBJ1-1, with TRBD1 as a possible D gene (6 bases). Trimming cost V 9 bases and J 1 base, with 9 bases left between them. The germline V gene encodes CDR1 SNHLY and CDR2 FYNNEI. The CDR3 has 12 amino acids. The CDR3 reads CASPQGNTEAFF. CDR3 bases: TGTGCCAGTCCACAGGGGAACACTGAAGCTTTCTTT.

This clone was recorded once. V and J are TRBV7-6 and TRBJ2-1; TRBD2 matches at 10 bases. This CDR3 contains 12 residues. Germline CDR1 reads SGHVS; CDR2 reads FNYEAQ. V lost 9 bases to trimming and J lost 7 bases; unmatched junction nucleotides: 3. The CDR3 DNA reads as TGTGCCAGTACTAGCGGGGTAAATGAGCAGTTCTTC. It encodes CASTSGVNEQFF.

The chain has TRBV3-1 (or the pseudogene TRBV3-2) and TRBJ1-2, with TRBD1 matching 8 bases. This CDR3 is 13 amino acids long. V shed 4 bases, J shed 4 bases, and the junction held 2 bases outside the gene matches. Germline loops: CDR1 LGHDT, CDR2 YNNKEL (reference sequence). The CDR3 DNA sequence: TGTGCCAGCAGCCTCGACAGGGGCTATGGCTACACCTTC. Translated: CASSLDRGYGYTF.

V is TRBV9 and J is TRBJ2-5, with TRBD2 matching over 9 bases. Germline assignment: CDR1 SGDLS and CDR2 YYNGEE. The V and J ends lost 0 bases and 2 bases, in that order; junction bases with no gene match: 5. CDR3 length: 16 residues. CDR3 protein: CASSVESGGPQETQYF. The CDR3, as DNA: TGTGCCAGCAGCGTAGAGAGCGGGGGGCCGCAAGAGACCCAGTACTTC.

The chain joins TRBV18 to TRBJ1-2; TRBD1 is a possible D gene (6 bases). Deletions cut 2 bases from V and 3 bases from J, with 7 bases between. The CDR3 loop spans 13 amino acids. Germline assignment: CDR1 KGHSH and CDR2 LQKENI. In DNA form, the CDR3 reads TGTGCCAGCTCACCAAACAGGGACTATGGCTACACCTTC. Its translation is CASSPNRDYGYTF.

The CDR3 sequence: CASSQSPVYEQYF. The CDR3 region has the DNA TGTGCCAGCAGCCAATCTCCCGTTTACGAGCAGTACTTC. The chain links TRBV3-1 (or the pseudogene TRBV3-2) to TRBJ2-7; D is unclear. CDR3 length: 13 amino acids. The germline gives CDR1 LGHDT, CDR2 YNNKEL (reference sequence). V was trimmed by 2 bases and J by 4 bases, leaving 9 bases between them.

The CDR3 here is CASSLDGYTF. Written as DNA, the CDR3 is TGTGCCAGCAGTCTAGATGGCTACACCTTC. The chain is built from TRBV28 and TRBJ1-2; no reliable D call. This CDR3 has 10 residues. Germline CDR1 MDHEN, CDR2 SYDVKM. Trimming shortened V by 5 bases and J by 6 bases, and 4 bases separated the two germline ends.

In regard to this clone: This specimen includes other DNA sequences encoding the same CDR3. The chain employs TRBV24-1 and TRBJ2-3; unclear D gene. In germline, CDR1 is KGHDR, CDR2 SFDVKD. The V gene lost 6 bases and the J gene lost 2 bases, with 5 bases spanning the gap. The CDR3 contains 12 residues. The CDR3 loop is CATSSSTDTQYF. The CDR3 DNA sequence: TGTGCCACCAGTTCTTCCACAGATACGCAGTATTTT.

The rearrangement uses TRBV5-5 and TRBJ1-1; TRBD1 agrees at 9 bases. CDR1 is SGHKS and CDR2 is YYEKEE in the germline V gene (reference sequence). With V trimmed by 1 base and J by 5 bases, 3 bases remained unmatched. The CDR3 extends over 14 amino acids. CDR3: CASSLFGTGTEAFF. In nucleotides, the CDR3 is TGTGCCAGCAGCTTGTTCGGGACAGGGACTGAAGCTTTCTTT.

V and J are TRBV10-3 and TRBJ1-5; D gene unclear. Germline V CDR1 and CDR2: ENHRY, SYGVKD. With 0 bases removed from V and 0 bases from J, the gap between germline ends came to 6 bases. The CDR3 length is 15 residues. CDR3 coding DNA: TGTGCCATCAGTGAGTCACAGAATAGCAATCAGCCCCAGCATTTT. This sequence encodes CAISESQNSNQPQHF.

The rearrangement joins TRBV10-1 to TRBJ2-2, with TRBD2 identical over 8 bases. The germline gives CDR1 WNHNN, CDR2 SYGVQD (reference sequence). This CDR3 is 15 amino acids long. V was clipped by 3 bases and J by 5 bases; unmatched bases: 5. The CDR3 loop is CASSEGTRGTGELFF. In DNA form, the CDR3 reads TGCGCCAGCAGTGAAGGGACTAGGGGGACCGGGGAGCTGTTTTTT.

The chain links TRBV6-5 to TRBJ2-5, with a possible D match to TRBD2 (6 bases). Germline values: CDR1 MNHEY, CDR2 SVGAGI. The CDR3 contains 14 residues. V was shortened by 7 bases and J by 3 bases, with 15 bases between the two germline ends. The CDR3 region has the DNA TGTGCCAGCACTCAAGTGGGGGGAGAAGAGACCCAGTACTTC. Amino acids: CASTQVGGEETQYF.

This clone was seen a single time. The rearrangement uses TRBV7-6 and TRBJ2-7; 11 positions agree with TRBD2. Trimming cost V 5 bases and J 2 bases; bases outside gene matches: 2. The CDR3 has 14 residues. Germline-derived CDR1 and CDR2 are SGHVS and FNYEAQ. CDR3 nucleotide sequence: TGTGCCAGCAGCCAGACTAGCGGGGCCTACGAGCAGTACTTC. Translation: CASSQTSGAYEQYF.

This chain joins TRBV19 and TRBJ1-1, with unresolved D. The germline CDR1 and CDR2 sequences are LNHDA and SQIVND (reference sequence). The length of the CDR3 is 11 residues. V lost 4 bases and J lost 11, with 11 bases in between. The CDR3: CASSTGIWAFF. CDR3 DNA: TGTGCCAGTAGTACCGGGATTTGGGCTTTCTTT. Variable domain in full (rest from reference TRBV19 and TRBJ1-1): DGGITQSPKYLFRKEGQNVTLSCEQNLNHDAMYWYRQDPGQGLRLIYYSQIVNDFQKGDIAEGYSVSREKKESFPLTVTSAQKNPTAFYLCASSTGIWAFFGQGTRLTVV.

The chain has TRBV5-1 and TRBJ2-2; TRBD2 aligns across 9 bases. This CDR3 has 15 amino acids. The ends lost 4 bases at V and 3 bases at J; junction bases unmatched: 4. The germline V gene encodes CDR1 SGHRS and CDR2 YFSETQ. Here the CDR3 DNA reads TGCGCCAGCAGCGGTAGCGGGGGACACACCGGGGAGCTGTTTTTT. Translation gives CASSGSGGHTGELFF.

This chain joins TRBV6-5 and TRBJ1-1; D is uncertain. From germline, CDR1 is MNHEY and CDR2 SVGAGI. This CDR3 contains 13 residues. Trimming took off 6 bases at V and 2 bases at J, with 10 bases between the two ends. The CDR3 DNA is TGTGCCAGCAGCCGGAGCTTCAACACTGAAGCTTTCTTT. As protein: CASSRSFNTEAFF.

This chain uses TRBV7-9 with TRBJ1-4; D is perhaps TRBD1 (6 bases). Germline-derived CDR1 and CDR2 are SEHNR and FQNEAQ (reference sequence). The ends were cut back, 8 bases at V and 8 bases at J, with 15 bases in the middle. The CDR3 sequence is 13 residues long. CDR3 DNA: TGTGCCAGCGGACTCGGACAGAGGGAAAAACTGTTTTTT. It codes for CASGLGQREKLFF.

The rearrangement joins TRBV27 to TRBJ1-2, with D possibly TRBD1 on 5 matching bases. Germline CDR1 is MNHEY and CDR2 is SMNVEV (reference sequence). With 2 bases removed from V and 4 bases from J, the gap between germline ends came to 8 bases. CDR3 length: 13 residues. The CDR3 DNA reads as TGTGCCAGCAGTTTAAAGACAGTCTATGGCTACACCTTC. It encodes CASSLKTVYGYTF.

The chain carries TRBV15 and TRBJ1-4, with D perhaps TRBD1 (5 bases). This CDR3 region has 15 residues. Deletions cut 5 bases from V and 5 bases from J, with 15 bases between. Germline assignment: CDR1 LNHNV and CDR2 YYDKDF (reference sequence). The CDR3 DNA reads TGTGCCACCAGCGACCAGGGTTCCCTAAATGAAAAACTGTTTTTT. Protein product: CATSDQGSLNEKLFF.

The chain has TRBV4-3 and TRBJ2-3; 8 bases are shared with TRBD2. CDR3 length equals 19 residues. The germline CDR1 and CDR2 sequences are LGHNA and YSLEER. J lost 4 bases, V lost 2 bases, and 17 bases had no gene match. CDR3 nucleotides: TGCGCCAGCAGCCAAACTACCCCGAGTGGCGGGGGGTTCCCAGATACGCAGTATTTT. Amino acid sequence: CASSQTTPSGGGFPDTQYF.

The CDR3 spells CASSRLTDSNTGELFF. The CDR3, as DNA: TGTGCCAGCTCCAGGCTGACAGATTCGAACACCGGGGAGCTGTTTTTT. The rearrangement links TRBV18 to TRBJ2-2; a possible D gene is TRBD1 (5 bases). The V gene's germline CDR1 is KGHSH and CDR2 LQKENI. There are 16 residues in the CDR3. Trimming cost V 6 bases and J 0 bases, with 14 bases left between them.

The chain is built from TRBV7-2 and TRBJ1-1; 9 bases agree with TRBD1. The trim removed 5 bases at V and 7 bases at J, leaving 8 bases unmatched. The CDR3 totals 14 residues. Per the germline V gene, CDR1 is SGHTA and CDR2 is FQGNSA. The CDR3 protein is CASSSQPTGGEAFF. CDR3 sequence (DNA): TGTGCCAGCAGCAGCCAACCGACAGGGGGTGAAGCTTTCTTT.

The gene calls are TRBV7-2 and TRBJ2-3, with 7 bases matching TRBD1. Per the germline V gene, CDR1 is SGHTA and CDR2 is FQGNSA. The junction had 6 bases not matched to a gene; V was cut back by 1 base and J by 5 bases. The CDR3 covers 15 residues. The CDR3 reads CASSLGGGAIDTQYF. CDR3 nucleotides: TGTGCCAGCAGCTTAGGAGGGGGCGCGATAGATACGCAGTATTTT. The variable domain in full, with the rest retrieved from reference TRBV7-2 and TRBJ2-3, is GAGVSQSPSNKVTEKGKDVELRCDPISGHTALYWYRQSLGQGLEFLIYFQGNSAPDKSGLPSDRFSAERTGGSVSTLTIQRTQQEDSAVYLCASSLGGGAIDTQYFGPGTRLTVL.

The V gene is TRBV15, the J gene TRBJ2-1; TRBD2 is a possible D gene (5 bases). CDR1 LNHNV and CDR2 YYDKDF come from the germline V gene (reference sequence). The CDR3 is 13 residues long. Trimming took 6 bases from V and 7 from J, leaving 13 bases between them. Here the CDR3 reads CATSSEGRNEQFF. CDR3 bases: TGTGCCACCAGTAGTGAGGGTCGGAATGAGCAGTTCTTC.

The chain links TRBV10-3 to TRBJ1-3; D gene ambiguous. The V gene's germline CDR1 is ENHRY and CDR2 SYGVKD. Trimming shortened V by 3 bases and J by 0 bases, and 15 bases separated the two germline ends. CDR3 size: 17 residues. As DNA, the CDR3 is TGTGCCATCAGTGATGGGGAGGGCTCTCCCTCTGGAAACACCATATATTTT. Translated: CAISDGEGSPSGNTIYF.

The V and J genes are TRBV11-3 and TRBJ1-2; maybe TRBD1 (6 bases). The germline V gene encodes CDR1 SGHNT and CDR2 YENEEA. V was cut by 4 bases and J by 4 bases, with 10 bases left in between. The CDR3 contains 13 residues. This CDR3 reads CASSYREGYGYTF. The CDR3 region has the DNA TGTGCCAGCAGCTACAGGGAGGGCTATGGCTACACCTTC.

The V and J genes are TRBV5-1 and TRBJ1-6; D gene ambiguous. The CDR3 sequence is 15 residues long. Trimming removed 0 bases at V and 6 bases at J, with 10 bases between. Germline assignment: CDR1 SGHRS and CDR2 YFSETQ. Here the CDR3 reads CASSLGRRVNSPLHF. The CDR3 coding sequence is TGCGCCAGCAGCTTGGGAAGACGGGTTAATTCACCCCTCCACTTT.

This chain uses TRBV9 with TRBJ2-1, with 8 bases fitting TRBD2. There are 19 residues in the CDR3. Trimming removed 3 bases from V and 2 bases from J; junction bases left unmatched: 16. The V gene's germline CDR1 is SGDLS and CDR2 YYNGEE. The CDR3: CASSGIGVGGGPAYNEQFF. The CDR3 DNA follows: TGTGCCAGCAGCGGAATCGGCGTTGGCGGGGGGCCAGCCTACAATGAGCAGTTCTTC.

The rearrangement uses TRBV27 and TRBJ1-1, with D unresolved. Germline V gene sequence: CDR1 MNHEY, CDR2 SMNVEV (reference sequence). The CDR3 spans 16 residues. Trimming took off 7 bases at V and 2 bases at J, with 20 bases between the two ends. In DNA form, the CDR3 reads TGTGCCAGCACCCCCACCCGAAATAGTCCTAACACTGAAGCTTTCTTT. This gives the protein CASTPTRNSPNTEAFF.

The chain links TRBV3-1 (or the pseudogene TRBV3-2) to TRBJ2-7, with a tentative D call TRBD2 (5 bases). CDR1 and CDR2 from the germline V gene are LGHDT and YNNKEL (reference sequence). The CDR3 sequence is 15 residues long. V was pared by 4 bases and J by 2 bases, with 15 bases between. The DNA for the CDR3 is TGTGCCAGCAGCCCGGACTCCTCTTTCCCCTACGAGCAGTACTTC. It translates to CASSPDSSFPYEQYF.